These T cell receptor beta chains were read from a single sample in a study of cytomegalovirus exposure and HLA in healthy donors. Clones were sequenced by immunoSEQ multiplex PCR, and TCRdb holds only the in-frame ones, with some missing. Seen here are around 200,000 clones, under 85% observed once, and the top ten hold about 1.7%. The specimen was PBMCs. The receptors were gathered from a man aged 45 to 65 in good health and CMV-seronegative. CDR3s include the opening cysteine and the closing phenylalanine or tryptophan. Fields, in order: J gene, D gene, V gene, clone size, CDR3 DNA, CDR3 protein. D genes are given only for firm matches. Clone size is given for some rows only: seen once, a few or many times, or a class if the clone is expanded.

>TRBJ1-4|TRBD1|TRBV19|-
TGTGCCAGTAGGGAGACAGGGGGCGGTGAAAAACTGTTTTTT
CASRETGGGEKLFF
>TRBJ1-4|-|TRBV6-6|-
TGTGCCAGCAGTTCTCATGCAGAACAGAGGGGGGAAAAACTGTTTTTT
CASSSHAEQRGEKLFF
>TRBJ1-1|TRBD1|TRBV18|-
TGTGCCAGCTCACGGACAGGCACTGAAGCTTTCTTT
CASSRTGTEAFF
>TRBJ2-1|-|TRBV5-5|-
TGTGCCAGCAGCTTTAACAATGAGCAGTTCTTC
CASSFNNEQFF
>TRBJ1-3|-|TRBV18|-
TGTGCCAGCTCACCCCGGGGGGCGGCCTCTGGAAACACCATATATTTT
CASSPRGAASGNTIYF
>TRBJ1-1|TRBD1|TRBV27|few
TGTGCCAGCAGTACCGGGACAGGGTCGAACACTGAAGCTTTCTTT
CASSTGTGSNTEAFF
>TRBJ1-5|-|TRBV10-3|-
TGTGCCATCAGTGAGTCAGGACAACATCAGCCCCAGCATTTT
CAISESGQHQPQHF
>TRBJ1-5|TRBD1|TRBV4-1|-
TGCGCCAGCAGCGGGACAGTACTCAATCAGCCCCAGCATTTT
CASSGTVLNQPQHF
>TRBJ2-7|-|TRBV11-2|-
TGTGCCAGCAGCCCGAGTCGTAACTACGAGCAGTACTTC
CASSPSRNYEQYF
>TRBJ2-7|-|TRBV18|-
TGTGCCAGCTCACCACGTCGCCCAGAGAACAGCTACGAGCAGTACTTC
CASSPRRPENSYEQYF
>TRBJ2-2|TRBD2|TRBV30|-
TGTGCCTGGAGCGGGAGCGGGGTGACCGGGGAGCTGTTTTTT
CAWSGSGVTGELFF
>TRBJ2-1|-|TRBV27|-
TGTGCCAGCAGTTCCAGAGGGCCCTACAATGAGCAGTTCTTC
CASSSRGPYNEQFF
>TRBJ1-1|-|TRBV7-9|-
TGTGCCAGCAGCTTAAAAGGGAGAAACACTGAAGCTTTCTTT
CASSLKGRNTEAFF
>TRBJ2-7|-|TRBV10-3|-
TGTGCCATCAGTGAGGTTACAGGGCTCTACGAGCAGTACTTC
CAISEVTGLYEQYF
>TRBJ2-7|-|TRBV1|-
TGCACCCTAGAGAAGGGGTCGTCCTACGAGCAGTACTTC
CTLEKGSSYEQYF
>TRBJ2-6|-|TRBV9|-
TGTGCCAGCAGCGTAGCAGGGGCCGGGGCCAACGTCCTGACTTTC
CASSVAGAGANVLTF
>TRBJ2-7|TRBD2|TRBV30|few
TGTGCCTGGGAGTTCAAGCGGGAGACGGCATACGAGCAGTACTTC
CAWEFKRETAYEQYF
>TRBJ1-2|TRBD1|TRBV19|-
TGTGCCAGTAGTATGGACAGGGGTAGAGGCTACACCTTC
CASSMDRGRGYTF
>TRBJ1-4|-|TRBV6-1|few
TGTGCCAGCAGTCCTCAGGGAAGGGCTGAAAAACTGTTTTTT
CASSPQGRAEKLFF
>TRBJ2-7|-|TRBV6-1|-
TGTGCCAGCAGGGGCCAAACCTACGAGCAGTACTTC
CASRGQTYEQYF
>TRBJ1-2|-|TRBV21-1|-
TGTGCCAGCAGCAAAGAAGGCAGGGGGCGCGACGGGAATGGCTACACCTTC
CASSKEGRGRDGNGYTF
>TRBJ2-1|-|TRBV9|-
TGTGCCAGCAGCGTCTCAGGGGACTACCACAATGAGCAGTTCTTC
CASSVSGDYHNEQFF
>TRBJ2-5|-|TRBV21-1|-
TGTGCCAGCAGCGCGACTAGCGGGACAGACCAAGAGACCCAGTACTTC
CASSATSGTDQETQYF
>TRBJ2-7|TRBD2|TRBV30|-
TGTGCCTGGAGCGGGGGGACGGCCTACGAGCAGTACTTC
CAWSGGTAYEQYF
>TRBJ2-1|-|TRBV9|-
TGTGCCAGCAGCGGGGGACTTGGGTACAATGAGCAGTTCTTC
CASSGGLGYNEQFF
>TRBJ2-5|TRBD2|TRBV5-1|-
TGCGCCAGCAGCTTGGGCCCGGGGGGGGAAGAGACCCAGTACTTC
CASSLGPGGEETQYF
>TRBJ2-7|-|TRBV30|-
TGTGCCTGGAACCGGGGAGGCACCTACGAGCAGTACTTC
CAWNRGGTYEQYF
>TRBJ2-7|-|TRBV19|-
TGTGCCAGTAGTATTACCCCCGGGACACCATACGAGCAGTACTTC
CASSITPGTPYEQYF
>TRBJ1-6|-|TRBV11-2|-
TGTGCCAGCAGCCTGGGACACGTGGTTGGTTCACCCCTCCACTTT
CASSLGHVVGSPLHF
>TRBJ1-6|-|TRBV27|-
TGTGCCAGCCGTTCCGAAACAGGGAATTCACCCCTCCACTTT
CASRSETGNSPLHF
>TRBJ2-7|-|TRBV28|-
TGTGCCAGCAGTCTAGAGCCCAGCGGAAGCTCCTACGAGCAGTACTTC
CASSLEPSGSSYEQYF
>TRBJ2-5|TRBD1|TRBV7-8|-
TGTGCCAGCAGCCCAGGACAGGGTCAAGAGACCCAGTACTTC
CASSPGQGQETQYF
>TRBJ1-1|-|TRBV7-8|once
TGTGCCAGCAGCTTATACGGGGAGAACACTGAAGCTTTCTTT
CASSLYGENTEAFF
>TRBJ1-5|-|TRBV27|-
TGTGCCAGCGGAACAGGGCTCTATAGCAATCAGCCCCAGCATTTT
CASGTGLYSNQPQHF
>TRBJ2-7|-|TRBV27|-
TGTGCCAGCAAAAGAACAGGGTTCTACGAGCAGTACTTC
CASKRTGFYEQYF
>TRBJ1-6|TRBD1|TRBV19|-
TGTGCCAGTACTAAGGGGGCTGCGGGCTTGGGAAATTCACCCCTCCACTTT
CASTKGAAGLGNSPLHF
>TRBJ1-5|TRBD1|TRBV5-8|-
TGTGCCAGCAGATTTACAGGGGGAGGACAGCCCCAGCATTTT
CASRFTGGGQPQHF
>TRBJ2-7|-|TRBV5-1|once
TGCGCCAGCAGGGAGGGTAGCGGCACCTACGAGCAGTACTTC
CASREGSGTYEQYF
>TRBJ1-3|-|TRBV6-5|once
TGTGCCAGCAGTTACCGCGGTACAGGGAACGGAAACACCATATATTTT
CASSYRGTGNGNTIYF
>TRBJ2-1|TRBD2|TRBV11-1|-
TGTGCCAGCAGCCTCCCGGGACTAGCGGGAGGGGGCAATGAGCAGTTCTTC
CASSLPGLAGGGNEQFF
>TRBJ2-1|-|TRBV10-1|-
TGCGCCAGCAGTGATAGCGGCGGCTCCTACAATGAGCAGTTCTTC
CASSDSGGSYNEQFF
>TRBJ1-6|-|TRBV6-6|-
TGTGCCAGCAGTTACTCGAATCAGACACCAAATTCACCCCTCCACTTT
CASSYSNQTPNSPLHF
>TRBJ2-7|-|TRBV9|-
TGTGCCAGCAGCGTAGAAGTCAGATCCTACGAGCAGTACTTC
CASSVEVRSYEQYF
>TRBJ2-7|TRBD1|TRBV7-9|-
TGTGCCAGCAGCTATTCGACAGGGGACGAGCAGTACTTC
CASSYSTGDEQYF
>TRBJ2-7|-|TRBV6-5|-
TGTGCCAGCAGCTCTAGGGGGAAATCCTACGAGCAGTACTTC
CASSSRGKSYEQYF
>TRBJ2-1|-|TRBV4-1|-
TGCGCCAGCAGCTTACTAGCAGGGAACAATGAGCAGTTCTTC
CASSLLAGNNEQFF